A single sample is the source of the 29 T cell receptor beta chains below, sequenced in a study of long-term antiretroviral therapy in people with HIV (dated by TCRdb to between 2021 and 2022). The immunoSEQ hsTCRB v3.0 assay was used at survey level resolution to sequence the TRB variable region. The table was pulled from immuneACCESS by TCRdb, which kept in-frame rearrangements only. Such tables lose some clones; where checked, under half of the loss comes from unresolved V genes, and the rest has no known cause. The sample contains about 9,000 clones, over 80% of them found a single time. The top ten clones comprise 8% to 9.5% of the sample. The specimen was unsorted PBMCs, collected 0.3 years before starting antiretroviral therapy. The receptors originated from a man under 40 with HIV.

The J gene is TRBJ2-4, the V gene TRBV6-5, with TRBD2 as a possible D gene (7 bases). Trimming cost V 5 bases and J 4 bases, with 15 bases left between them. This CDR3 region has 15 residues. Germline loops: CDR1 MNHEY, CDR2 SVGAGI. The CDR3 region is CASSRLGGAKNIQYF. The CDR3 DNA follows: TGTGCCAGCAGTCGTCTAGGGGGGGCGAAAAACATTCAGTACTTC.

This clone was seen just once. The genes are TRBV9 and TRBJ2-3; TRBD2 aligns across 8 bases. The length of the CDR3 is 14 residues. Germline V CDR1 and CDR2: SGDLS, YYNGEE. With 4 bases clipped from V and 1 base from J, the junction kept 2 bases outside the gene matches. CDR3 sequence: CASSFSGGTDTQYF. CDR3 nucleotide sequence: TGTGCCAGCAGCTTTAGCGGGGGCACAGATACGCAGTATTTT.

The V gene is TRBV2, the J gene TRBJ1-4; D not certain. The CDR3 spans 18 residues. V lost 6 bases and J lost 7, with 27 bases in between. Per the germline V gene, CDR1 is SNHLY and CDR2 is FYNNEI. The CDR3: CASRIRRGVDVISEKLFF. The CDR3 DNA follows: TGTGCCAGCAGAATTCGAAGAGGCGTGGACGTTATAAGTGAAAAACTGTTTTTT.

The genes are TRBV7-2 and TRBJ2-1, with TRBD2 matching 8 bases. The CDR3 runs to 14 residues. The V and J ends lost 6 bases and 7 bases, in that order; junction bases with no gene match: 8. Germline CDR1 is SGHTA and CDR2 is FQGNSA. The DNA for the CDR3 is TGTGCCAGCAGTAGAGCGGGAGCGGGAAATGAGCAGTTCTTC. It translates to CASSRAGAGNEQFF.

The chain has TRBV5-4 and TRBJ1-4; 7 positions agree with TRBD1. The CDR3 loop spans 15 amino acids. V was clipped by 0 bases and J by 8 bases; unmatched bases: 7. Germline V gene data show CDR1 as SGHNT and CDR2 as YYREEE (reference sequence). The CDR3 reads CASSLARGGGEKLFF. The DNA of the CDR3 is TGTGCCAGCAGCTTGGCGAGAGGAGGGGGCGAAAAACTGTTTTTT.

The rearrangement uses TRBV10-3 and TRBJ2-2, with D hard to call. The germline V gene encodes CDR1 ENHRY and CDR2 SYGVKD. The CDR3 is 11 amino acids. Trimming pared 3 bases from V and 7 bases from J, leaving 3 bases between. The CDR3 sequence: CAISDGGELFF. The CDR3 nucleotides read TGTGCCATCAGTGATGGCGGGGAGCTGTTTTTT.

This clone was observed a handful of times. The chain uses TRBV19 and TRBJ2-5; no definite D call. CDR3 length: 12 amino acids. V was trimmed by 6 bases and J by 2 bases, leaving 7 bases between them. The germline V gene has CDR1 LNHDA and CDR2 SQIVND (reference sequence). The CDR3 sequence is CASSHWQETQYF. The CDR3 coding sequence is TGTGCCAGTAGCCATTGGCAAGAGACCCAGTACTTC.

This clone occurred a few times. The rearrangement joins TRBV30 to TRBJ2-1; no clear D gene. This CDR3 has 10 amino acids. From germline, CDR1 is GTSNPN and CDR2 SVGIG (reference sequence). Trimming took off 2 bases at V and 8 bases at J, with 4 bases between the two ends. The CDR3 DNA sequence: TGTGCCTGGAGTCATCATGAGCAGTTCTTC. This codes for CAWSHHEQFF.

The chain is built from TRBV5-1 and TRBJ2-5, with D perhaps matching TRBD1 (7 bases). This CDR3 region has 14 residues. Germline V gene sequence: CDR1 SGHRS, CDR2 YFSETQ. Trimming shortened V by 0 bases and J by 4 bases, and 10 bases separated the two germline ends. The CDR3 DNA follows: TGCGCCAGCAGCTTGGGTCAGGGGGGAGAGACCCAGTACTTC. Amino acids: CASSLGQGGETQYF.

The chain recombines TRBV6-6 with TRBJ1-1; D remains ambiguous. CDR1 and CDR2 (germline): MNHNY, SVGAGI (reference sequence). This CDR3 region has 13 residues. Trimming removed 4 bases at V and 4 bases at J, with 10 bases between. The CDR3 spells CASSSTVGTEAFF. The CDR3 DNA reads TGTGCCAGCAGTTCCACGGTCGGCACTGAAGCTTTCTTT.

V usage is TRBV4-1 and J usage is TRBJ2-4, with 7 bases matching TRBD1. This CDR3 is built from 17 residues. CDR1 is MGHRA and CDR2 is YSYEKL in the germline V gene. V was pared by 2 bases and J by 0 bases, with 7 bases of the junction left unmatched. As DNA, the CDR3 is TGCGCCAGCAGCCAATCGGGACAGTTACTAGCCAAAAACATTCAGTACTTC. This translates into CASSQSGQLLAKNIQYF.

The chain employs TRBV2 and TRBJ2-2; D is unresolved. Trimming took off 11 bases at V and 7 bases at J, with 14 bases between the two ends. The length of the CDR3 is 12 residues. Germline V CDR1 and CDR2: SNHLY, FYNNEI. The CDR3 nucleotides read TGTGCCGGATCGCCGACGGGCGGGGAGCTGTTTTTT. Translating it yields CAGSPTGGELFF. Complete variable domain (other parts from reference TRBV2 and TRBJ2-2): EPEVTQTPSHQVTQMGQEVILRCVPISNHLYFYWYRQILGQKVEFLVSFYNNEISEKSEIFDDQFSVERPDGSNFTLKIRSTKLEDSAMYFCAGSPTGGELFFGEGSRLTVL.

The chain combines TRBV7-2 with TRBJ2-3; 7 nucleotides line up with TRBD2. J gave up 1 base and V 2 bases, and 9 bases lay outside the gene matches. Germline-derived CDR1 and CDR2 are SGHTA and FQGNSA. The CDR3 has 17 amino acids. The CDR3 DNA is TGTGCCAGCAGCTTACTCAATCGGGAGGTACGCACAGATACGCAGTATTTT. Its translation is CASSLLNREVRTDTQYF.

The rearrangement joins TRBV28 to TRBJ1-2; 7 bases are shared with TRBD1. This CDR3 contains 13 residues. V shed 3 bases and J 4 bases; nucleotides not matched to a gene: 2. CDR1 and CDR2 (germline): MDHEN, SYDVKM. The CDR3 nucleotides read TGTGCCAGCAGTTTTGGACAGGCCTATGGCTACACCTTC. As protein: CASSFGQAYGYTF.

This sequence joins TRBV11-2 and TRBJ2-3; perhaps TRBD2 as D (9 bases). Germline V gives CDR1 SGHAT, CDR2 FQNNGV. CDR3 size: 16 residues. The ends were cut back, 8 bases at V and 4 bases at J, with 22 bases in the middle. The CDR3 is CASSRGRGGRADTQYF. The CDR3 nucleotides are TGTGCCAGCTCCAGGGGGCGGGGGGGCCGCGCAGATACGCAGTATTTT.

The rearrangement links TRBV7-6 to TRBJ2-7; D gene ambiguous. V lost 4 bases and J 4 bases, leaving 5 bases between the germline ends. Per germline, CDR1 SGHVS and CDR2 FNYEAQ. The CDR3 consists of 11 residues. In DNA, the CDR3 is TGTGCCAGCAGCTCAAATTACGAGCAGTACTTC. Translated: CASSSNYEQYF.

The V gene is TRBV11-1, the J gene TRBJ2-1; the D is unclear. The germline V gene encodes CDR1 SGHAT and CDR2 FQDESV (reference sequence). Between the trimmed V and J ends, which lost 5 bases and 0 bases, there was a span of 14 bases. This CDR3 comprises 16 residues. The CDR3 loop reads CASSAELGYSYNEQFF. For the CDR3, the DNA is TGTGCCAGCAGCGCCGAACTGGGATACTCCTACAATGAGCAGTTCTTC.

The genes are TRBV11-2 and TRBJ2-1, with 8 bases lining up with TRBD1. This CDR3 spans 12 amino acids. The V gene end was trimmed by 5 bases and the J gene end by 10 bases; junction bases not matched to a gene: 4. The germline CDR1 and CDR2 sequences are SGHAT and FQNNGV. The CDR3, as DNA: TGTGCCAGCAGCCAACGGACAGGGGAGCAGTTCTTC. Its protein is CASSQRTGEQFF. Supplemented by reference TRBV11-2 and TRBJ2-1, the full variable domain reads EAGVAQSPRYKIIEKRQSVAFWCNPISGHATLYWYQQILGQGPKLLIQFQNNGVVDDSQLPKDRFSAERLKGVDSTLKIQPAKLEDSAVYLCASSQRTGEQFFGPGTRLTVL.

V usage is TRBV28 and J usage is TRBJ2-7; weak D call: TRBD1 (5 bases). CDR3 length: 13 amino acids. Germline V gene data show CDR1 as MDHEN and CDR2 as SYDVKM. Trimming took 5 bases from V and 3 from J, leaving 11 bases between them. CDR3 loop: CASSPPGFYEQYF. CDR3 DNA: TGTGCCAGCAGTCCCCCAGGGTTCTACGAGCAGTACTTC.

The chain uses TRBV5-1 and TRBJ1-4; TRBD1 aligns across 7 bases. CDR3 length: 15 residues. After removal of 4 bases from V and 7 bases from J, the junction contained 10 bases not matched to a gene. The germline CDR1 and CDR2 sequences are SGHRS and YFSETQ. This CDR3 is CASSPLGGGFEKLFF. CDR3 DNA: TGCGCCAGCAGCCCTCTCGGAGGGGGCTTTGAAAAACTGTTTTTT.

This clone has just one count. This sample includes further DNA sequences coding for the same CDR3. This chain connects TRBV28 to TRBJ1-4; possibly TRBD1 for D (6 bases). The germline V and J ends were trimmed by 6 bases and 3 bases, with 14 bases remaining between them. The germline V gene has CDR1 MDHEN and CDR2 SYDVKM. The CDR3 runs to 15 residues. CDR3 region: CASSPPTGPNEKLFF. The CDR3 DNA is TGTGCCAGCAGCCCCCCGACAGGCCCTAATGAAAAACTGTTTTTT.

The chain combines TRBV19 with TRBJ1-5; possible D gene TRBD1, 5 bases. The CDR3 runs 16 residues. V was pared by 2 bases and J by 0 bases, with 11 bases between. Per the germline V gene, CDR1 is LNHDA and CDR2 is SQIVND (reference sequence). The CDR3 region is CASSITGILSNQPQHF. The CDR3 region has the DNA TGTGCCAGTAGTATAACAGGAATACTTAGCAATCAGCCCCAGCATTTT.

CDR3 amino acids: CASSEHGAYQETQYF. CDR3 nucleotides: TGTGCCAGCAGTGAACACGGCGCCTACCAAGAGACCCAGTACTTC. The chain couples TRBV2 to TRBJ2-5, with D hard to call. Germline values: CDR1 SNHLY, CDR2 FYNNEI. V dropped 2 bases and J dropped 0 bases, with 10 bases sitting between them. The CDR3 runs to 15 residues.

This rearrangement joins TRBV6-6 to TRBJ2-7; either TRBD1 or TRBD2 may supply D (5 bases each). Trimming pared 0 bases from V and 5 bases from J, leaving 5 bases between. The CDR3 spans 12 residues. Germline CDR1 MNHNY, CDR2 SVGAGI (reference sequence). The DNA of the CDR3 is TGTGCCAGCAGTTACTCGGGGGACGAGCAGTACTTC. It translates to CASSYSGDEQYF.

This chain joins TRBV28 and TRBJ2-1; D perhaps matches TRBD2 (6 bases). Trimming removed 8 bases at V and 6 bases at J, with 23 bases between. This CDR3 contains 16 residues. Germline V lookup: CDR1 MDHEN, CDR2 SYDVKM. CDR3 residues: CASLQAAREAVNEQFF. CDR3 bases: TGTGCCAGCCTACAGGCGGCGAGGGAGGCTGTCAATGAGCAGTTCTTC.

This clone was picked up a small number of times. The rearrangement links TRBV7-9 to TRBJ2-7; TRBD1 matches 8 bases. Germline V gives CDR1 SEHNR, CDR2 FQNEAQ (reference sequence). This CDR3 is 12 amino acids long. Trimming at V came to 8 bases and at J to 7 bases, leaving 7 bases not matched to a gene. The CDR3 loop reads CASQGASGEQYF. CDR3 coding DNA: TGTGCCAGCCAGGGGGCAAGCGGGGAGCAGTACTTC.

The chain recombines TRBV27 with TRBJ2-7; no firm D call. In germline, CDR1 is MNHEY, CDR2 SMNVEV (reference sequence). The CDR3 runs to 16 residues. Deletions cut 2 bases from V and 5 bases from J, with 19 bases between. CDR3 region: CASSLETPFRPNEQYF. CDR3 nucleotide sequence: TGTGCCAGCAGTTTAGAGACCCCTTTCCGCCCGAACGAGCAGTACTTC.

The chain has TRBV6-6 and TRBJ1-5; the D gene is possibly TRBD1 (6 bases). Trimming pared 5 bases from V and 3 bases from J, leaving 11 bases between. This CDR3 is built from 14 residues. Germline loops: CDR1 MNHNY, CDR2 SVGAGI (reference sequence). CDR3 in DNA: TGTGCCAGCAGTAGTTCAGGGGACAATCAGCCCCAGCATTTT. This sequence encodes CASSSSGDNQPQHF.

V and J are TRBV7-2 and TRBJ2-7; TRBD1 might be the D (6 bases). The V end lost 5 bases, the J end lost 5 bases, and 13 bases lay between the germline ends. Per the germline V gene, CDR1 is SGHTA and CDR2 is FQGNSA. The CDR3 has 13 amino acids. The CDR3 is CASSPLQGNEQYF. The CDR3 region has the DNA TGTGCCAGCAGCCCCTTACAGGGCAACGAGCAGTACTTC. Complete variable domain (other parts from reference TRBV7-2 and TRBJ2-7): GAGVSQSPSNKVTEKGKDVELRCDPISGHTALYWYRQSLGQGLEFLIYFQGNSAPDKSGLPSDRFSAERTGGSVSTLTIQRTQQEDSAVYLCASSPLQGNEQYFGPGTRLTVT.